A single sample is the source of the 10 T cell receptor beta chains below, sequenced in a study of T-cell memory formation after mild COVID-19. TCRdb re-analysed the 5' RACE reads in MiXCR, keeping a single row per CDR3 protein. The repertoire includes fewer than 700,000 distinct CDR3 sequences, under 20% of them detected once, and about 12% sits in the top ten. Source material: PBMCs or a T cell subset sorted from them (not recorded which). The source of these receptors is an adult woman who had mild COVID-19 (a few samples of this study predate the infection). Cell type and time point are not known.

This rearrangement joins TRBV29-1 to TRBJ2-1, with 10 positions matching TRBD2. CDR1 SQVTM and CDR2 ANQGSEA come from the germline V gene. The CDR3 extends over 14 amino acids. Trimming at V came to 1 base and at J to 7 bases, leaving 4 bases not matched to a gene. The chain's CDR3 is CSVEGSGRVNEQFF. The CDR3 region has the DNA TGCAGCGTTGAAGGCAGCGGGAGGGTTAATGAGCAGTTCTTC.

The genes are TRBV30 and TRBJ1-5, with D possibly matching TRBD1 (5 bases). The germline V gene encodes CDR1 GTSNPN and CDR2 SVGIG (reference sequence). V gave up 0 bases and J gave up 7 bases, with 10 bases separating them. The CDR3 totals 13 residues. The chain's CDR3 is CAWSVNGGQPQHF. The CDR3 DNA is TGTGCCTGGAGTGTGAATGGGGGACAGCCCCAGCATTTT.

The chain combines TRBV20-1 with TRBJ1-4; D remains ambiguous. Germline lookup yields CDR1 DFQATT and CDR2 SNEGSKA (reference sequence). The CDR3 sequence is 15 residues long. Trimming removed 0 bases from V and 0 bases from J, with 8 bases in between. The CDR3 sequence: CSARDLLATNEKLFF. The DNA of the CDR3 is TGCAGTGCTAGAGACCTTCTTGCAACTAATGAAAAACTGTTTTTT.

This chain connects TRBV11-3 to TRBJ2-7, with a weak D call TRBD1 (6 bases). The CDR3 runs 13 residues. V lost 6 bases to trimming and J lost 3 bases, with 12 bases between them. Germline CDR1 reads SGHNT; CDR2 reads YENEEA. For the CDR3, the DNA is TGTGCCAGCAGAGACAGGTACGGCTACGAGCAGTACTTC. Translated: CASRDRYGYEQYF.

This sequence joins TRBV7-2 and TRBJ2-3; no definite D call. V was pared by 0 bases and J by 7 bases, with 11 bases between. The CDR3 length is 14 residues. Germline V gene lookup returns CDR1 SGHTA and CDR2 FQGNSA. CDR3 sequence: CASSLAFAQNTQYF. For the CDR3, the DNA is TGTGCCAGCAGCTTAGCGTTCGCACAGAATACGCAGTATTTT.

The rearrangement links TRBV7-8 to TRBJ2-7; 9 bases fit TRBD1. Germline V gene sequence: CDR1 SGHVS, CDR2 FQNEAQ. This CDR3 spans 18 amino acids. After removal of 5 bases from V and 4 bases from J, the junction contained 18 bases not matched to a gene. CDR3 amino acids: CASSPDRGLIILGYEQYF. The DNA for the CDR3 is TGTGCCAGCAGCCCGGACAGGGGTTTGATTATCCTGGGGTACGAGCAGTACTTC.

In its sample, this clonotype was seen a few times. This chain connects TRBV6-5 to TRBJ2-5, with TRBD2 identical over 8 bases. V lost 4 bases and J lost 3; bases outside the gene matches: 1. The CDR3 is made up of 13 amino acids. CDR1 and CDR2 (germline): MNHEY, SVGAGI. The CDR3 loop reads CASSSLAEETQYF. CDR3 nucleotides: TGTGCCAGCAGTTCACTAGCGGAAGAGACCCAGTACTTC.

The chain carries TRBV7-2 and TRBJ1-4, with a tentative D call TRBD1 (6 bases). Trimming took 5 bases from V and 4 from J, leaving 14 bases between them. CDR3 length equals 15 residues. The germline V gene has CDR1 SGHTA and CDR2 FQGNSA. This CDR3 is CASSQDSSRNEKLFF. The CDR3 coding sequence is TGTGCCAGCAGCCAGGACAGCAGTCGTAATGAAAAACTGTTTTTT.

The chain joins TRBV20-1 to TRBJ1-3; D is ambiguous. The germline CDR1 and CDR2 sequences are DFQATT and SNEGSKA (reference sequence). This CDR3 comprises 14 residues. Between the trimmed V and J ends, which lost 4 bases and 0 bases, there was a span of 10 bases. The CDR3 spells CSAMDYTSGNTIYF. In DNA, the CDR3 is TGCAGTGCTATGGACTACACCTCTGGAAACACCATATATTTT.

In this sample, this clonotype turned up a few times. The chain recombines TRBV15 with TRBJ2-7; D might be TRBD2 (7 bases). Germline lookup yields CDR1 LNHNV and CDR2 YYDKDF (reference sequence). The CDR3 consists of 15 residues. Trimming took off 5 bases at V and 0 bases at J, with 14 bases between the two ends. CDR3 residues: CATSRGDKPSYEQYF. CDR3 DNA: TGTGCCACCAGCCGGGGGGACAAGCCCTCCTACGAGCAGTACTTC.